The TCR beta chain described here comes from a study of cytotoxic CD8 clonotypes in ibrutinib-treated CLL. Across the study: Researchers reported about a dozen relapsed/refractory and roughly 15 treatment-naive patients, under 18 of them IGHV unmutated. Mean yields were roughly 250,000 productive templates and under 100,000 productive rearrangements per sample. Whole-study findings and limits: Treatment left the uncommon public clonotypes either contracted or stable in frequency.

This clone has only one observation. The antigen is undetermined. Repertoires were generated with immunoSEQ multiplex PCR, while TCRdb's copy carries only in-frame clones and drops some. This sample has tens of thousands of clones; roughly 83% occur once, and the top ten carry about two fifths. The germline V gene encodes CDR1 SGHVS and CDR2 FNYEAQ. The length of the CDR3 is 13 residues. V shed 3 bases and J shed 5 bases, with 10 bases lying between them. This clonotype originated in a human donor with chronic lymphocytic leukemia. Here the sequenced sample was PBMCs, taken after 24 months of ibrutinib treatment. V gene TRBV7-6 combines with J gene TRBJ2-5, with D tentatively TRBD1 or TRBD2 (5 bases each). The CDR3 sequence: CASSFLEGETQYF. The CDR3 bases are TGTGCCAGCAGCTTCTTAGAGGGGGAGACCCAGTACTTC. Based on the CDR3 plus reference TRBV7-6 and TRBJ2-5, the full variable domain is GAGVSQSPRYKVTKRGQDVALRCDPISGHVSLYWYRQALGQGPEFLTYFNYEAQQDKSGLPNDRFSAERPEGSISTLTIQRTEQRDSAMYRCASSFLEGETQYFGPGTRLLVL.